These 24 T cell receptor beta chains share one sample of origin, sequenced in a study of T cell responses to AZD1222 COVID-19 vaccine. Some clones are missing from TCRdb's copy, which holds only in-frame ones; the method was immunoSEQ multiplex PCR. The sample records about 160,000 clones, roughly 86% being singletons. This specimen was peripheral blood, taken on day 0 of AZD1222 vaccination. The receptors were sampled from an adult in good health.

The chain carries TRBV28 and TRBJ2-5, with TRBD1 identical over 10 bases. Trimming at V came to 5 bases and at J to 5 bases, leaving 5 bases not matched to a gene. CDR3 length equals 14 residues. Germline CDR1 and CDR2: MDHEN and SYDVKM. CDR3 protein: CASSRQGASETQYF. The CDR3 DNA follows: TGTGCCAGCAGTCGACAGGGGGCCTCTGAGACCCAGTACTTC.

The CDR3 nucleotides are TGTGCCTGGAGTAATGGGAAGGATCAGCCCCAGCATTTT. This sequence encodes CAWSNGKDQPQHF. The chain combines TRBV30 with TRBJ1-5, with D unclear. V shed 2 bases and J shed 5 bases, with 10 bases lying between them. This CDR3 region has 13 residues. The germline V gene has CDR1 GTSNPN and CDR2 SVGIG (reference sequence).

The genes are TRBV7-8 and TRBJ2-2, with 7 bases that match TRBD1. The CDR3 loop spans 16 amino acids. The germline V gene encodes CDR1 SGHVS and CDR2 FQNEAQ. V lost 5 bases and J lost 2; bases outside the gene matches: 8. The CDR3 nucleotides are TGTGCCAGCAGCCAAGGGACAGCCGTAAACACCGGGGAGCTGTTTTTT. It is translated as CASSQGTAVNTGELFF.

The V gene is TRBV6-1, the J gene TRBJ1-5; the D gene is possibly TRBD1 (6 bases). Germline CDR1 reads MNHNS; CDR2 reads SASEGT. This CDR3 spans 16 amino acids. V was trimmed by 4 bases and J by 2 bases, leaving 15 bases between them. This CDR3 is CASSGSGQSGNQPQHF. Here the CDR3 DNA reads TGTGCCAGCAGTGGCTCGGGACAATCGGGCAATCAGCCCCAGCATTTT.

CDR3 sequence (DNA): TGCAGCGCCAGACAGGGGAGTTACGAGCAGTACTTC. Translated: CSARQGSYEQYF. The chain recombines TRBV29-1 with TRBJ2-7; 8 bases line up with TRBD1. Germline CDR1 is SQVTM and CDR2 is ANQGSEA. The CDR3 runs to 12 residues. V dropped 7 bases and J dropped 4; count of bases not matched to a gene: 6.

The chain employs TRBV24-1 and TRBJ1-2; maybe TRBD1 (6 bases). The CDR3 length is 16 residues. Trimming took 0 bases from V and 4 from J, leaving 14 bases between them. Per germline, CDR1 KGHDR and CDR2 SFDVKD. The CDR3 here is CATSDLMGAVSYGYTF. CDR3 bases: TGTGCCACCAGTGATTTGATGGGGGCGGTGAGCTATGGCTACACCTTC.

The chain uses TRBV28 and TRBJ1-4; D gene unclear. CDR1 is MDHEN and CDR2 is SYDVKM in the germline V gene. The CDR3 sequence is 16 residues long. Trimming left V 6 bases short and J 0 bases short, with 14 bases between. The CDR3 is CASRLTTGTTNEKLFF. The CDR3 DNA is TGTGCCAGCAGGCTCACCACCGGGACAACTAATGAAAAACTGTTTTTT.

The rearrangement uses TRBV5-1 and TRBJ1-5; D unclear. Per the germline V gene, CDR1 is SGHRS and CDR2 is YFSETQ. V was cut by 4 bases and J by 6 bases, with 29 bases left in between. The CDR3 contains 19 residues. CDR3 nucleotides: TGCGCCAGCAGCACACCCGATTTTTACTCATTCGGGCCCGCTCAGCCCCAGCATTTT. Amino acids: CASSTPDFYSFGPAQPQHF.

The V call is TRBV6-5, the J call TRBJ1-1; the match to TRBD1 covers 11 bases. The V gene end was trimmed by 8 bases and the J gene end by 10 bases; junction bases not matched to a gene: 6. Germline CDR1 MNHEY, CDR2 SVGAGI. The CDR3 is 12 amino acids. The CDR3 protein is CASYRTGGRAFF. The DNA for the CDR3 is TGTGCCAGCTACAGGACAGGGGGCCGAGCTTTCTTT.

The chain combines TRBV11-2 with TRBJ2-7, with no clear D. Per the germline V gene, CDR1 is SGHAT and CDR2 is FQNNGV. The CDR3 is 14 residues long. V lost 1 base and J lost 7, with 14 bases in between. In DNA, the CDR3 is TGTGCCAGCAGCTTAGGTGTCAGTCTGGGGGAGCAGTACTTC. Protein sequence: CASSLGVSLGEQYF.

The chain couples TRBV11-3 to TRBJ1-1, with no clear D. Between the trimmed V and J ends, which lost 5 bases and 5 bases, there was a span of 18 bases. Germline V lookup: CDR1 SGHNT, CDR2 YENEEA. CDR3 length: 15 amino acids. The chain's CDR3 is CASSPRREWRTEAFF. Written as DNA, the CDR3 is TGTGCCAGCAGCCCCCGGAGGGAATGGAGAACTGAAGCTTTCTTT.

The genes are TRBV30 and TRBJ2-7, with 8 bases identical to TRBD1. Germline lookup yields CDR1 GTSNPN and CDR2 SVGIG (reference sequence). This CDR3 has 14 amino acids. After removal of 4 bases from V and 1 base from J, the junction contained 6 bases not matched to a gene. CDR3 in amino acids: CAWIETGVSYEQYF. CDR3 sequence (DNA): TGTGCCTGGATAGAGACAGGGGTATCCTACGAGCAGTACTTC.

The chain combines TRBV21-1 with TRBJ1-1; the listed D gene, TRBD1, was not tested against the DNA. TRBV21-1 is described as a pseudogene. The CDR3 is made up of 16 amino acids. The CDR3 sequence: CASSKGKPGNGTEAFF. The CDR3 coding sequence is TGTGCCAGCAGCAAAGGGAAACCAGGGAATGGAACTGAAGCTTTCTTT.

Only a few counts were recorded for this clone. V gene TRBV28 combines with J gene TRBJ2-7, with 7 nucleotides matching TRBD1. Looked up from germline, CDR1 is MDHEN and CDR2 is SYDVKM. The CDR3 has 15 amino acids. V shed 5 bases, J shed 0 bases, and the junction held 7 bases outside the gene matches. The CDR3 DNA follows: TGTGCCAGCAGTACACCAGGGGGTTACTCCTACGAGCAGTACTTC. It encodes CASSTPGGYSYEQYF.

CDR3 residues: CAISRTGGDGYTF. CDR3 sequence (DNA): TGTGCCATCAGTCGGACAGGGGGCGATGGCTACACCTTC. The chain uses TRBV10-3 and TRBJ1-2; TRBD1 aligns across 11 bases. CDR3 length: 13 amino acids. Per the germline V gene, CDR1 is ENHRY and CDR2 is SYGVKD. The trim removed 5 bases at V and 6 bases at J, leaving 2 bases unmatched.

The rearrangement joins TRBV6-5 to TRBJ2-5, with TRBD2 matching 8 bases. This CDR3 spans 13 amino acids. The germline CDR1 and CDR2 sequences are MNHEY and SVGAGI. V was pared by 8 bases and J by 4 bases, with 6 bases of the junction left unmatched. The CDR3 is CASRPGGVETQYF. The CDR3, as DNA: TGTGCCAGCCGCCCCGGGGGGGTAGAGACCCAGTACTTC.

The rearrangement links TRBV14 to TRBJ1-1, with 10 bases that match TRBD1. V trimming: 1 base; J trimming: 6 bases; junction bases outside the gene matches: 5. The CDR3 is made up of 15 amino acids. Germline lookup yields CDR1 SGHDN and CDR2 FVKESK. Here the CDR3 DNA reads TGTGCCAGCAGCCAAGGGACAGGGGGGTTGGCTGAAGCTTTCTTT. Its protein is CASSQGTGGLAEAFF. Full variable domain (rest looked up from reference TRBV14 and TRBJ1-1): EAGVTQFPSHSVIEKGQTVTLRCDPISGHDNLYWYRRVMGKEIKFLLHFVKESKQDESGMPNNRFLAERTGGTYSTLKVQPAELEDSGVYFCASSQGTGGLAEAFFGQGTRLTVV.

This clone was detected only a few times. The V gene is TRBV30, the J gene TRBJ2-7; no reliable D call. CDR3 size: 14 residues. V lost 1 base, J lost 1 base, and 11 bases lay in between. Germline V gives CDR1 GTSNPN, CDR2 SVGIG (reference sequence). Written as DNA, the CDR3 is TGTGCCTGGAGTGGGGAATTGCCTTCCTACGAGCAGTACTTC. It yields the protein CAWSGELPSYEQYF.

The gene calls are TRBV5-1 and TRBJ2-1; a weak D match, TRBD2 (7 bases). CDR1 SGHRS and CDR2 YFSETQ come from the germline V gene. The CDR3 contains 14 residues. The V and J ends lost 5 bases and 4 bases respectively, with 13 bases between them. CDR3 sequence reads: CASRSKGGYNEQFF. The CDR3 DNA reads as TGCGCCAGCAGATCAAAGGGGGGGTACAATGAGCAGTTCTTC.

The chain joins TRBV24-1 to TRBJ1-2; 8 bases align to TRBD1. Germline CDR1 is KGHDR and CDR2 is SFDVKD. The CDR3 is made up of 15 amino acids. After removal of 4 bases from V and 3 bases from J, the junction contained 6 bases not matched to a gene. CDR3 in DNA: TGTGCCACCAGTGACCCCACAGGGGGGGACTATGGCTACACCTTC. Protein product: CATSDPTGGDYGYTF.

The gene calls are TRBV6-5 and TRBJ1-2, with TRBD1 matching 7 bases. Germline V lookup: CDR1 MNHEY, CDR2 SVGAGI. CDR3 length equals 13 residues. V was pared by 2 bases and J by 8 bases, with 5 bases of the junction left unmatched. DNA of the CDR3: TGTGCCAGCAGTTACACCAACAGGGGCGGCTACACCTTC. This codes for CASSYTNRGGYTF.

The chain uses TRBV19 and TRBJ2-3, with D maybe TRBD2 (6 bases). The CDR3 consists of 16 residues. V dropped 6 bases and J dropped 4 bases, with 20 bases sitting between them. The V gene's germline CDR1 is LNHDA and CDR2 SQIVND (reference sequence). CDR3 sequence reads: CASSSSGARGSDTQYF. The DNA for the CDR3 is TGTGCCAGTAGCAGTAGCGGCGCTCGGGGCTCAGATACGCAGTATTTT.

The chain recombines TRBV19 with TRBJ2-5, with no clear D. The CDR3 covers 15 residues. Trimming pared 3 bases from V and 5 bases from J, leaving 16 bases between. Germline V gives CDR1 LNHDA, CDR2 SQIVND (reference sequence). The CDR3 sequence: CASSITAAIRETQYF. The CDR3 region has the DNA TGTGCCAGTAGTATTACCGCTGCGATTCGGGAGACCCAGTACTTC.

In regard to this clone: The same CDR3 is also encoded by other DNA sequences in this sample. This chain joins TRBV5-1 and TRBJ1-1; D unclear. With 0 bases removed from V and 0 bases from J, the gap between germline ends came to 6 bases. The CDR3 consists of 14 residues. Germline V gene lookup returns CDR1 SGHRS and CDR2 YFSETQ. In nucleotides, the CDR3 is TGCGCCAGCAGCTTGGACTCAATGAACACTGAAGCTTTCTTT. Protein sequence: CASSLDSMNTEAFF.